The sequence of this TCR beta chain was determined in a study of naive and memory T cell subsets. The study's findings and limits: Especially in CD8 cells, naive repertoires contained a few larger clonotypes, possibly CD45RA-re-expressing memory cells.

This clonotype was counted between two and nine times. Antigen: not known. The CDR3 spans 14 residues. The V gene lost 6 bases and the J gene lost 5 bases, with 16 bases spanning the gap. Germline CDR1 reads MNHEY; CDR2 reads SVGEGT. Two oligonucleotides, mixed equimolar, formed the beta constant-region primer covering TRBC1 and TRBC2. Ligated cDNA was amplified by four rounds of PCR with nested alpha and beta constant-region primers and SP2. A 12-nucleotide UMI and the SP2 primer were added to the cDNA 3' end by oligonucleotide ligation. TCRdb used MiXCR to reprocess the UMI-ligation and nested PCR reads, holding one entry per CDR3 protein. The profile shows over 80,000 distinct CDR3 sequences, about 10% of them singletons. Separate alpha and beta amplification began at the second PCR step. Four subsets defined by CD45RA and CD27 were sorted after CD3, CD4, CD8 and live/dead staining.

The TCR comes from a human donor in good health. The sequenced sample was naive CD4+ T cells from blood. V and J are TRBV6-2 or TRBV6-3 and TRBJ1-1; D is perhaps TRBD1 (5 bases). In DNA form, the CDR3 reads TGTGCCAGCAGAAAAGACAGCAGTGGGACTGAAGCTTTCTTT. Its protein is CASRKDSSGTEAFF.